Following are 26 T cell receptor beta chains from one sample sequenced in a study of cytomegalovirus exposure and HLA in healthy donors. The PCR ran on 60 Vbeta and 13 Jbeta primers. This table comes from immunoSEQ multiplex PCR, and its TCRdb copy is limited to in-frame clones, with some not included. Of around 160,000 clones in the sample, 70% to 80% are singletons; the top ten hold 10% to 15%. Sample: PBMCs. All receptors come from a man between 40 and 49 years old in good health and CMV-seropositive.

J is TRBJ1-4 and V is TRBV6-6; no definite D call. CDR1 and CDR2 (germline): MNHNY, SVGAGI (reference sequence). V lost 9 bases to trimming and J lost 0 bases, with 8 bases between them. This CDR3 contains 13 residues. In nucleotides, the CDR3 is TGTGCCAGTGGCCGAACAACTAATGAAAAACTGTTTTTT. Amino acids: CASGRTTNEKLFF.

This chain connects TRBV6-5 to TRBJ2-7, with D possibly TRBD2 on 6 matching bases. V dropped 2 bases and J dropped 4 bases, with 12 bases sitting between them. This CDR3 is built from 14 residues. Per the germline V gene, CDR1 is MNHEY and CDR2 is SVGAGI. The CDR3 DNA is TGTGCCAGCAGTTACGGGAGGACGGATTACGAGCAGTACTTC. Translation: CASSYGRTDYEQYF.

This sequence joins TRBV7-9 and TRBJ2-7, with 7 bases aligning to TRBD1. With V trimmed by 5 bases and J by 2 bases, 3 bases remained unmatched. This CDR3 is 13 amino acids long. Germline V gives CDR1 SEHNR, CDR2 FQNEAQ (reference sequence). The DNA of the CDR3 is TGTGCCAGCAGCCCGGGACAGACCTACGAGCAGTACTTC. As protein: CASSPGQTYEQYF.

The chain has TRBV27 and TRBJ1-1, with 9 bases fitting TRBD1. The germline V gene has CDR1 MNHEY and CDR2 SMNVEV (reference sequence). Trimming cost V 6 bases and J 11 bases; bases outside gene matches: 16. The CDR3 consists of 15 residues. CDR3 protein: CASSPYSGQGGWAFF. The CDR3 DNA reads TGTGCCAGCAGCCCCTACTCGGGACAGGGCGGTTGGGCTTTCTTT.

V and J are TRBV5-4 and TRBJ2-7; 7 bases are shared with TRBD2. V shed 2 bases and J 2 bases; nucleotides not matched to a gene: 7. Germline assignment: CDR1 SGHNT and CDR2 YYREEE (reference sequence). The CDR3 has 15 residues. The DNA of the CDR3 is TGTGCCAGCAGCTTCGGGACTACCTCCACCTACGAGCAGTACTTC. Amino acid sequence: CASSFGTTSTYEQYF.

The rearrangement joins TRBV5-4 to TRBJ2-5; D remains unclear. Trimming cost V 0 bases and J 6 bases, with 6 bases left between them. Germline CDR1 reads SGHNT; CDR2 reads YYREEE (reference sequence). This CDR3 comprises 12 residues. CDR3 amino acids: CASSLDSQTQYF. CDR3 coding DNA: TGTGCCAGCAGCTTGGACAGTCAGACCCAGTACTTC.

The chain has TRBV6-1 and TRBJ2-3, with 9 bases aligning to TRBD2. The V and J ends lost 7 bases and 1 base, in that order; junction bases with no gene match: 3. This CDR3 has 14 amino acids. Germline assignment: CDR1 MNHNS and CDR2 SASEGT. The CDR3 protein is CASTSGTRTDTQYF. The CDR3 coding sequence is TGTGCCAGCACTAGCGGGACCCGCACAGATACGCAGTATTTT.

The chain employs TRBV5-1 and TRBJ2-3; 10 bases agree with TRBD2. The germline V gene encodes CDR1 SGHRS and CDR2 YFSETQ. After removal of 5 bases from V and 1 base from J, the junction contained 4 bases not matched to a gene. CDR3 length: 15 amino acids. The CDR3 protein is CASSLAGGGTDTQYF. CDR3 DNA: TGCGCCAGCAGTTTAGCGGGAGGCGGCACAGATACGCAGTATTTT. Together with reference TRBV5-1 and TRBJ2-3, the CDR3 gives the full variable domain: KAGVTQTPRYLIKTRGQQVTLSCSPISGHRSVSWYQQTPGQGLQFLFEYFSETQRNKGNFPGRFSGRQFSNSRSEMNVSTLELGDSALYLCASSLAGGGTDTQYFGPGTRLTVL.

This clone was picked up one time. At one end, the junction sequence differs from germline, possibly due to a read error. The gene calls are TRBV7-9 and TRBJ2-7, with 9 nucleotides matching TRBD2. CDR3 size: 16 residues. In germline, CDR1 is SEHNR, CDR2 FQNEAQ (reference sequence). CDR3 in amino acids: CSSSLALAGSSYEQYF. The CDR3 nucleotides are TGTTCCAGCAGCTTAGCGCTAGCGGGGTCCTCCTACGAGCAGTACTTC.

The chain joins TRBV5-6 to TRBJ1-2, with a weak D call TRBD1 (6 bases). Germline V CDR1 and CDR2: SGHDT, YYEEEE. This CDR3 contains 15 residues. Trimming cost V 4 bases and J 4 bases, with 17 bases left between them. In nucleotides, the CDR3 is TGTGCCAGCAGCGGGCTTAGCCAGGGGAGCTATGGCTACACCTTC. Amino acids: CASSGLSQGSYGYTF.

The chain employs TRBV18 and TRBJ2-2; 7 positions agree with TRBD1. Germline V lookup: CDR1 KGHSH, CDR2 LQKENI. V shed 3 bases, J shed 7 bases, and the junction held 11 bases outside the gene matches. This CDR3 has 16 residues. The CDR3 coding sequence is TGTGCCAGCTCACCCGCCGGGACAGACAAGGGCGGGGAGCTGTTTTTT. It codes for CASSPAGTDKGGELFF.

The chain couples TRBV5-5 to TRBJ1-1, with 8 nucleotides matching TRBD1. V dropped 6 bases and J dropped 8; count of bases not matched to a gene: 12. This CDR3 has 14 residues. CDR1 is SGHKS, CDR2 YYEKEE, per germline (reference sequence). For the CDR3, the DNA is TGTGCCAGCATACCTCAGGGGGCGAGTCAGGAAGCTTTCTTT. Protein sequence: CASIPQGASQEAFF. The full variable domain, rest sourced from reference TRBV5-5 and TRBJ1-1, is DAGVTQSPTHLIKTRGQQVTLRCSPISGHKSVSWYQQVLGQGPQFIFQYYEKEERGRGNFPDRFSARQFPNYSSELNVNALLLGDSALYLCASIPQGASQEAFFGQGTRLTVV.

This clone was seen more than once but under ten times. The J gene is TRBJ1-2, the V gene TRBV27; 8 bases agree with TRBD1. CDR1 MNHEY and CDR2 SMNVEV come from the germline V gene (reference sequence). The CDR3 has 12 amino acids. V shed 10 bases and J 3 bases; nucleotides not matched to a gene: 4. DNA for the CDR3: TGTGCCACCAGGACAGGGTACTATGGCTACACCTTC. Translation gives CATRTGYYGYTF.

The chain uses TRBV5-5 and TRBJ1-1, with D unclear. This CDR3 is built from 12 residues. The V and J ends lost 4 bases and 6 bases respectively, with 10 bases between them. In germline, CDR1 is SGHKS, CDR2 YYEKEE (reference sequence). CDR3 DNA sequence: TGTGCCAGCAGCCTCGCAGGCTCTGAAGCTTTCTTT. It is translated as CASSLAGSEAFF.

The V call is TRBV5-1, the J call TRBJ2-3, with 9 bases aligning to TRBD1. V was pared by 0 bases and J by 8 bases, with 16 bases of the junction left unmatched. In germline, CDR1 is SGHRS, CDR2 YFSETQ. CDR3 length: 18 residues. This chain's CDR3 is CASSLGVMDRGGLGTQYF. DNA for the CDR3: TGCGCCAGCAGCTTGGGAGTTATGGACAGGGGTGGTTTGGGTACGCAGTATTTT.

The rearrangement joins TRBV5-1 to TRBJ2-1, with 13 bases that match TRBD2. In germline, CDR1 is SGHRS, CDR2 YFSETQ. After removal of 4 bases from V and 4 bases from J, the junction contained 2 bases not matched to a gene. The CDR3 loop spans 15 amino acids. The CDR3, as DNA: TGCGCCAGCAGCCGGACTAGCGGGGGTTACAATGAGCAGTTCTTC. This translates into CASSRTSGGYNEQFF.

This sequence joins TRBV4-3 and TRBJ2-7, with D possibly being TRBD2 (5 bases). V was clipped by 0 bases and J by 2 bases, with 11 bases between them. This CDR3 has 15 amino acids. The germline gives CDR1 LGHNA, CDR2 YSLEER. The CDR3 region is CASSQETGETYEQYF. Here the CDR3 DNA reads TGCGCCAGCAGCCAAGAAACCGGGGAAACCTACGAGCAGTACTTC.

A single count supports this clone. V is TRBV18 and J is TRBJ1-3, with a weak D call TRBD1 (6 bases). Trimming took 2 bases from V and 0 from J, leaving 8 bases between them. The germline CDR1 and CDR2 sequences are KGHSH and LQKENI. This CDR3 has 15 residues. The CDR3 nucleotides are TGTGCCAGCTCACCAGACAGGAACTCTGGAAACACCATATATTTT. This sequence encodes CASSPDRNSGNTIYF.

The chain couples TRBV7-9 to TRBJ2-7; D uncertain. The V end lost 1 base, the J end lost 3 bases, and 16 bases lay between the germline ends. The germline gives CDR1 SEHNR, CDR2 FQNEAQ (reference sequence). CDR3 length: 16 residues. CDR3 nucleotide sequence: TGTGCCAGCAGCTTAGTTGCGGTGGTAGGAAGCTACGAGCAGTACTTC. Protein sequence: CASSLVAVVGSYEQYF.

CDR3 residues: CASSAQPKTSGRVLYEQYF. CDR3 in DNA: TGTGCCAGCAGCGCCCAACCCAAGACTAGCGGGAGGGTCCTCTACGAGCAGTACTTC. This chain links TRBV11-2 with TRBJ2-7; 14 bases match TRBD2. After removal of 5 bases from V and 3 bases from J, the junction contained 15 bases not matched to a gene. Germline V lookup: CDR1 SGHAT, CDR2 FQNNGV. CDR3 size: 19 residues.

The chain combines TRBV6-6 with TRBJ2-5; 8 bases line up with TRBD2. Germline V gene data show CDR1 as MNHNY and CDR2 as SVGAGI (reference sequence). The J segment lost 1 base and the V segment lost 6 bases, leaving 4 bases of the junction unmatched. This CDR3 contains 14 residues. CDR3 nucleotides: TGTGCCAGCAGGCAAGGGACTAGCCAAGAGACCCAGTACTTC. Protein: CASRQGTSQETQYF.

The chain employs TRBV5-6 and TRBJ2-7; TRBD1 is a possible D gene (6 bases). The V gene lost 1 base and the J gene lost 3 bases, with 14 bases spanning the gap. The germline gives CDR1 SGHDT, CDR2 YYEEEE. CDR3 length: 15 amino acids. The CDR3 DNA sequence: TGTGCCAGCAGCTTGTCGGGGACACGAGGCTACGAGCAGTACTTC. Amino acid sequence: CASSLSGTRGYEQYF.

This clone was detected a few times. The V call is TRBV6-5, the J call TRBJ2-2; D remains unclear. There are 11 residues in the CDR3. Germline lookup yields CDR1 MNHEY and CDR2 SVGAGI. V was cut by 9 bases and J by 7 bases, with 9 bases left in between. CDR3 nucleotides: TGTGCCAGTTTAGAAGTCGGGGAGCTGTTTTTT. It specifies CASLEVGELFF.

The CDR3 DNA reads TGCGCCAGCCGCAAGGTCGTACGGACAGCGGAAAAACTGTTTTTT. Its translation is CASRKVVRTAEKLFF. The chain carries TRBV4-1 and TRBJ1-4; D perhaps matches TRBD1 (6 bases). V was clipped by 8 bases and J by 8 bases, with 21 bases between them. Germline CDR1 is MGHRA and CDR2 is YSYEKL. This CDR3 is 15 amino acids long.

This chain joins TRBV19 and TRBJ1-1, with 10 nucleotides matching TRBD1. The germline V gene has CDR1 LNHDA and CDR2 SQIVND (reference sequence). The CDR3 runs to 16 residues. The J segment lost 4 bases and the V segment lost 3 bases, leaving 8 bases of the junction unmatched. The CDR3 loop is CASSMRQGARVTEAFF. The CDR3 coding sequence is TGTGCCAGTAGTATGCGACAGGGGGCCAGGGTCACTGAAGCTTTCTTT.

The chain combines TRBV5-1 with TRBJ2-2; 7 bases are a match to TRBD1. This CDR3 has 17 residues. Germline trimming cut 0 bases from V and 4 bases from J; bases unmatched to any gene: 9. Germline CDR1 and CDR2: SGHRS and YFSETQ. In DNA, the CDR3 is TGCGCCAGCAGCTTGGCCAGTACAGGGGTGGGCACCGGGGAGCTGTTTTTT. It specifies CASSLASTGVGTGELFF.